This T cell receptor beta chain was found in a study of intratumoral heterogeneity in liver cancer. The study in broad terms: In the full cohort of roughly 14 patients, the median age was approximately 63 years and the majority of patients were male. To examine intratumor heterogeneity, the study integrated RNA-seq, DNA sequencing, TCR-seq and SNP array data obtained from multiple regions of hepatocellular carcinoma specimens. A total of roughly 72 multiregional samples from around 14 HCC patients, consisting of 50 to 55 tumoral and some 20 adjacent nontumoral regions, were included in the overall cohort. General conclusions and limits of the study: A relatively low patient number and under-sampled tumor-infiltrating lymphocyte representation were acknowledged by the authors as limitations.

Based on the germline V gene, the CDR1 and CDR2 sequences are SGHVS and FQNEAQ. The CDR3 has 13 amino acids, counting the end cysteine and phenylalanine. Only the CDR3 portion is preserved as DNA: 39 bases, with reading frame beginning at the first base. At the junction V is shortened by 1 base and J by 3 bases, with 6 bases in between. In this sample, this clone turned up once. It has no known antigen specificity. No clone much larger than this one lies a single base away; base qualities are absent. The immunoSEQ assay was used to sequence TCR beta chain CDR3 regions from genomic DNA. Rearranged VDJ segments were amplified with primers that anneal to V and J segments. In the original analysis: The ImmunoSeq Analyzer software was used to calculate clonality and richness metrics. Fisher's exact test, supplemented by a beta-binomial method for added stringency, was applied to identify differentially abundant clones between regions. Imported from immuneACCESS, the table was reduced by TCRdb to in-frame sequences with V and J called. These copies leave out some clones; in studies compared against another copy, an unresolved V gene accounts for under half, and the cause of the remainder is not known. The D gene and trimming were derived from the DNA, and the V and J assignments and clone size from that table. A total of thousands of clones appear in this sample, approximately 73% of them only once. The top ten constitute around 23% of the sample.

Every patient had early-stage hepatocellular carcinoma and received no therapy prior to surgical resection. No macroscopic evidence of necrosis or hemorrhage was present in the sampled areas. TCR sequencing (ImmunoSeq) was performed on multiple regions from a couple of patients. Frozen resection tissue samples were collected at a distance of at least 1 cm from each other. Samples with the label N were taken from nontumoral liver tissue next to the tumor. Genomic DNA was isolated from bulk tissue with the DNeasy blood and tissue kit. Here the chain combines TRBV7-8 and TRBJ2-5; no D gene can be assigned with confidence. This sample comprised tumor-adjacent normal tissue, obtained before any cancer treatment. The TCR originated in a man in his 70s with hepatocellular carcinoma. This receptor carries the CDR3 CASSLVSKETQYF. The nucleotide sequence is TGTGCCAGCAGCTTAGTCTCTAAAGAGACCCAGTACTTC.